Shown below are 27 T cell receptor beta chains from a single sample sequenced in a study of vaccination and CD4 T cells after COVID-19. Sequenced with the Oncomine TCR Beta short-read assay was DNA taken from cultured CD4+ T cells. From the PCR reads, TCRdb called clonotypes with MiXCR, one entry per CDR3 protein. The table lists 15,000 to 20,000 distinct CDR3 sequences, about 40% of them singletons, with 20% to 30% in the top ten. Indicated treatment: roughly nine-day PBMC culture with coronavirus spike peptide pools or control peptides (ViraFEST assay). The antigens of these receptors remain unknown. Specimen: CD4+ T cells from blood, cultured in vitro, collected before SARS-CoV-2 vaccination. The receptors shown here come from a human donor who had recovered from COVID-19.

CDR3 sequence reads: CSARNTYNEQFF. CDR3 nucleotide sequence: TGCAGTGCTAGAAACACCTACAATGAGCAGTTCTTC. The rearrangement uses TRBV20-1 and TRBJ2-1, with no clear D. The CDR3 is 12 amino acids. Deletions cut 2 bases from V and 2 bases from J, with 4 bases between. Germline loops: CDR1 DFQATT, CDR2 SNEGSKA (reference sequence).

The rearrangement uses TRBV5-1 and TRBJ2-2, with 10 bases aligning to TRBD1. The CDR3 has 16 residues. Germline trimming cut 0 bases from V and 5 bases from J; bases unmatched to any gene: 4. In germline, CDR1 is SGHRS, CDR2 YFSETQ. Written as DNA, the CDR3 is TGCGCCAGCAGCTTGGTGGGACAGGGGCGGACCGGGGAGCTGTTTTTT. As protein: CASSLVGQGRTGELFF.

V gene TRBV18 combines with J gene TRBJ1-5; maybe TRBD1 (5 bases). Trimming cost V 3 bases and J 0 bases, with 9 bases left between them. CDR3 length: 15 residues. Germline V gene sequence: CDR1 KGHSH, CDR2 LQKENI. The CDR3 spells CASSPRGRSNQPQHF. For the CDR3, the DNA is TGTGCCAGCTCACCGAGGGGTCGTAGCAATCAGCCCCAGCATTTT.

This clonotype turned up a few times. V gene TRBV11-2 combines with J gene TRBJ1-6; D not resolved. The CDR3 is 14 amino acids. The V gene's germline CDR1 is SGHAT and CDR2 FQNNGV. V was shortened by 6 bases and J by 7 bases, with 13 bases between the two germline ends. The CDR3 DNA sequence: TGTGCCAGCAGACCCGGACGGACGAATTCACCCCTCCACTTT. Translation: CASRPGRTNSPLHF.

The chain couples TRBV27 to TRBJ1-5; D is perhaps TRBD1 (6 bases). The CDR3 sequence is 14 residues long. Trimming took off 5 bases at V and 4 bases at J, with 12 bases between the two ends. Germline V lookup: CDR1 MNHEY, CDR2 SMNVEV (reference sequence). Written as DNA, the CDR3 is TGTGCCAGCAGTAACGGACAGCTGAATCAGCCCCAGCATTTT. Amino acid sequence: CASSNGQLNQPQHF.

In DNA, the CDR3 is TGTGCCACCAGTGATTTGGGGGAAGCCGGGGAGCTGTTTTTT. Translated, it gives CATSDLGEAGELFF. The J gene is TRBJ2-2, the V gene TRBV24-1; D not resolved. V was trimmed by 0 bases and J by 6 bases, leaving 7 bases between them. The germline V gene has CDR1 KGHDR and CDR2 SFDVKD. The CDR3 is 14 residues long.

This clonotype counts as medium-sized. The chain uses TRBV2 and TRBJ1-1; 9 bases align to TRBD1. J was trimmed by 4 bases and V by 5 bases; bases with no gene match: 5. The CDR3 runs to 14 residues. Germline CDR1 SNHLY, CDR2 FYNNEI. The chain's CDR3 is CASSTGGGSTEAFF. The CDR3 nucleotides are TGTGCCAGCAGTACAGGGGGCGGATCCACTGAAGCTTTCTTT.

The genes are TRBV12-3 or TRBV12-4 and TRBJ1-1, with 9 bases fitting TRBD1. V shed 7 bases, J shed 1 base, and the junction held 4 bases outside the gene matches. The CDR3 loop spans 14 amino acids. CDR3 in DNA: TGTGCCAGCAACCGACAGGGGGGGAACACTGAAGCTTTCTTT. Protein: CASNRQGGNTEAFF.

This clonotype occurred once. The chain employs TRBV19 and TRBJ2-7, with 9 bases aligning to TRBD2. Looked up from germline, CDR1 is LNHDA and CDR2 is SQIVND (reference sequence). Trimming cost V 1 base and J 4 bases; bases outside gene matches: 2. The CDR3 extends over 14 amino acids. For the CDR3, the DNA is TGTGCCAGTAGTATAGGAACTAGCGGGTACGAGCAGTACTTC. This sequence encodes CASSIGTSGYEQYF.

This clonotype was observed a handful of times. The rearrangement uses TRBV27 and TRBJ1-5; unclear D gene. The germline V gene has CDR1 MNHEY and CDR2 SMNVEV (reference sequence). The CDR3 runs 15 residues. The V gene lost 2 bases and the J gene lost 0 bases, with 8 bases spanning the gap. CDR3 amino acids: CASSLRLSSNQPQHF. For the CDR3, the DNA is TGTGCCAGCAGTTTACGACTCAGTAGCAATCAGCCCCAGCATTTT.

This clonotype came up a few times. The chain carries TRBV5-1 and TRBJ2-5, with D maybe TRBD2 (6 bases). This CDR3 comprises 14 residues. CDR1 is SGHRS, CDR2 YFSETQ, per germline. V gave up 4 bases and J gave up 2 bases, with 12 bases separating them. The DNA of the CDR3 is TGCGCCAGCAGCACTAGGACTATGCAAGAGACCCAGTACTTC. Amino acids: CASSTRTMQETQYF.

Notes on this clonotype: One end of the junction is discordant with germline, which a read error may explain. The genes are TRBV7-2 and TRBJ2-3, with 10 bases identical to TRBD2. The CDR3 covers 13 residues. The V gene's germline CDR1 is SGHTA and CDR2 FQGNSA. CDR3 DNA: TGTGCCAGCAGCATAGCCAGCGGGGGGGCGTTCTATTTT. This encodes CASSIASGGAFYF.

This clonotype is medium-sized in the sample. The chain employs TRBV12-3 or TRBV12-4 and TRBJ2-5, with D possibly TRBD2 on 5 matching bases. The CDR3 sequence is 13 residues long. V lost 0 bases to trimming and J lost 5 bases, with 7 bases between them. The CDR3 sequence is CASSLAGVETQYF. The CDR3 region has the DNA TGTGCCAGCAGTTTAGCCGGGGTGGAGACCCAGTACTTC.

This clonotype appeared a few times. This chain uses TRBV6-1 with TRBJ2-7; 7 bases are shared with TRBD2. Germline V gene lookup returns CDR1 MNHNS and CDR2 SASEGT. Trimming cost V 9 bases and J 6 bases; bases outside gene matches: 14. This CDR3 spans 14 amino acids. As DNA, the CDR3 is TGTGCCAGTTCCCCCGGGCGGGGGTATAGCGAGCAGTACTTC. It translates to CASSPGRGYSEQYF.

The gene calls are TRBV28 and TRBJ2-3; 12 positions agree with TRBD2. Germline V gene data show CDR1 as MDHEN and CDR2 as SYDVKM. V lost 2 bases, J lost 0 bases, and 6 bases stayed unmatched. The CDR3 has 18 amino acids. This CDR3 reads CASSLTGLAGSSTDTQYF. CDR3 coding DNA: TGTGCCAGCAGTTTAACGGGACTAGCGGGTTCTAGCACAGATACGCAGTATTTT.

The chain has TRBV7-6 and TRBJ2-3; 10 positions agree with TRBD1. The ends lost 4 bases at V and 1 base at J; junction bases unmatched: 8. This CDR3 is 17 amino acids long. The germline V gene encodes CDR1 SGHVS and CDR2 FNYEAQ. In nucleotides, the CDR3 is TGTGCCAGCAGCTCTGGAGTCGGGACAGGGGGCACAGATACGCAGTATTTT. It translates to CASSSGVGTGGTDTQYF.

This clonotype appeared a few times. The CDR3 protein is CASSVRTVSSYNEQFF. The DNA of the CDR3 is TGTGCCAGCAGCGTCCGGACGGTGAGCTCCTACAATGAGCAGTTCTTC. The chain is built from TRBV7-2 and TRBJ2-1, with unresolved D. CDR1 and CDR2 (germline): SGHTA, FQGNSA. The CDR3 extends over 16 amino acids. V was clipped by 5 bases and J by 0 bases, with 14 bases between them.

The table lists this clonotype with a count of one. The rearrangement links TRBV11-2 to TRBJ2-7, with TRBD1 matching 9 bases. Germline V gene data show CDR1 as SGHAT and CDR2 as FQNNGV. The CDR3 loop spans 14 amino acids. V was pared by 5 bases and J by 5 bases, with 7 bases of the junction left unmatched. CDR3 in amino acids: CASSRQGVTHEQYF. CDR3 bases: TGTGCCAGCAGCCGACAGGGGGTTACCCACGAGCAGTACTTC.

The J gene is TRBJ1-2, the V gene TRBV11-3; 10 nucleotides align to TRBD1. Germline V lookup: CDR1 SGHNT, CDR2 YENEEA. This CDR3 spans 14 amino acids. V lost 5 bases, J lost 7 bases, and 7 bases stayed unmatched. CDR3 sequence (DNA): TGTGCCAGCAGCCGCTCTGGGGACAGGGGTGGCTACACCTTC. Its protein product is CASSRSGDRGGYTF.

J is TRBJ2-7 and V is TRBV7-6; a possible D gene is TRBD1 (7 bases). Germline CDR1 and CDR2: SGHVS and FNYEAQ. The V end lost 5 bases, the J end lost 5 bases, and 16 bases lay between the germline ends. This CDR3 has 14 amino acids. Here the CDR3 reads CASSPQGGKNEQYF. The CDR3 region has the DNA TGTGCCAGCAGCCCCCAGGGGGGAAAGAACGAGCAGTACTTC.

This rearrangement joins TRBV29-1 to TRBJ2-5; the D gene is possibly TRBD2 (7 bases). CDR3 length equals 15 residues. Germline-derived CDR1 and CDR2 are SQVTM and ANQGSEA. V shed 4 bases and J shed 5 bases, with 20 bases lying between them. CDR3 in amino acids: CSVAKGVLGGETQYF. The CDR3 DNA sequence: TGCAGCGTTGCGAAGGGGGTCCTGGGGGGGGAGACCCAGTACTTC. Based on the CDR3 plus reference TRBV29-1 and TRBJ2-5, the full variable domain is SAVISQKPSRDICQRGTSLTIQCQVDSQVTMMFWYRQQPGQSLTLIATANQGSEATYESGFVIDKFPISRPNLTFSTLTVSNMSPEDSSIYLCSVAKGVLGGETQYFGPGTRLLVL.

About this clonotype: Given a much more abundant clone one base away, this may be a read error. V gene TRBV20-1 combines with J gene TRBJ2-1; TRBD2 matches at 10 bases. Per the germline V gene, CDR1 is DFQATT and CDR2 is SNEGSKA (reference sequence). This CDR3 has 14 residues. The V segment lost 2 bases and the J segment 7 bases; nucleotides outside the gene matches: 5. The CDR3 sequence: CSARRPAGGNEQFF. The CDR3 DNA sequence: TGCAGTGCTAGACGGCCAGCGGGAGGGAATGAGCAGTTCTTC.

The rearrangement uses TRBV20-1 and TRBJ1-5; weak D call: TRBD1 (6 bases). CDR3 size: 13 residues. CDR1 and CDR2 from the germline V gene are DFQATT and SNEGSKA (reference sequence). Trimming pared 3 bases from V and 4 bases from J, leaving 10 bases between. The CDR3 is CSASPDRNQPQHF. Written as DNA, the CDR3 is TGCAGTGCTAGCCCCGACAGGAATCAGCCCCAGCATTTT.

The V call is TRBV7-9, the J call TRBJ1-1, with D perhaps matching TRBD1 (6 bases). V lost 2 bases to trimming and J lost 0 bases, with 10 bases between them. Germline V lookup: CDR1 SEHNR, CDR2 FQNEAQ (reference sequence). CDR3 size: 15 residues. In nucleotides, the CDR3 is TGTGCCAGCAGCTTACGGGACACAGTGAACACTGAAGCTTTCTTT. It specifies CASSLRDTVNTEAFF.

This clonotype was counted a few times. The CDR3 here is CASSPTSRRTDTQYF. The CDR3 nucleotides read TGTGCCAGCAGTCCCACTAGCAGGAGGACAGATACGCAGTATTTT. The chain employs TRBV7-2 and TRBJ2-3; tentatively, D is TRBD2 (6 bases). The V and J ends lost 6 bases and 3 bases respectively, with 16 bases between them. The CDR3 is made up of 15 amino acids. Germline V gene data show CDR1 as SGHTA and CDR2 as FQGNSA.

CDR3 residues: CASSVGTGGTEAFF. In DNA, the CDR3 is TGTGCCAGCAGCGTAGGGACAGGGGGGACTGAAGCTTTCTTT. V is TRBV7-4 and J is TRBJ1-1; 11 bases are shared with TRBD1. The CDR3 sequence is 14 residues long. After removal of 5 bases from V and 5 bases from J, the junction contained 4 bases not matched to a gene. CDR1 and CDR2 from the germline V gene are SGHVT and SQSDAQ.

The rearrangement links TRBV20-1 to TRBJ2-1; 7 nucleotides align to TRBD1. The CDR3 has 14 amino acids. The V segment lost 3 bases and the J segment 7 bases; nucleotides outside the gene matches: 9. Germline V gene sequence: CDR1 DFQATT, CDR2 SNEGSKA (reference sequence). The CDR3 nucleotides read TGCAGTGCTAGCACAGGGGCGGCGCGGAATGAGCAGTTCTTC. Translating it yields CSASTGAARNEQFF.